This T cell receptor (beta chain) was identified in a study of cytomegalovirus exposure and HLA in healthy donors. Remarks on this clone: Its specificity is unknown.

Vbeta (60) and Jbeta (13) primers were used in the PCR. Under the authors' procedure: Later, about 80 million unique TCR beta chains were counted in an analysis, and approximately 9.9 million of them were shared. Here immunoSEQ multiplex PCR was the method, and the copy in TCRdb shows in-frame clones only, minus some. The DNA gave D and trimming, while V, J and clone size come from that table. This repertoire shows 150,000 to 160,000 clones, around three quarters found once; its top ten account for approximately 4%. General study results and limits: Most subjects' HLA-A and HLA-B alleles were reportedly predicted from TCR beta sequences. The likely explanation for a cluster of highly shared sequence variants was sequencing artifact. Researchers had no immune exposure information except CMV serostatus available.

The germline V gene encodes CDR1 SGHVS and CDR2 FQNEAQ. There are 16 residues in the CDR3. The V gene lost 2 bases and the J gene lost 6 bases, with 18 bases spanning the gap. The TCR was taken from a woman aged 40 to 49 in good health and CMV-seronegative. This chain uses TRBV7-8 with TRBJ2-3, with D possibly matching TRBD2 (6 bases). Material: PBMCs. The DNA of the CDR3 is TGTGCCAGCAGCTTAATCAGGGACTCCCTCTTGGATACGCAGTATTTT. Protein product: CASSLIRDSLLDTQYF. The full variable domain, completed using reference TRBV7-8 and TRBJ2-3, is GAGVSQSPRYKVAKRGQDVALRCDPISGHVSLFWYQQALGQGPEFLTYFQNEAQLDKSGLPSDRFFAERPEGSVSTLKIQRTQQEDSAVYLCASSLIRDSLLDTQYFGPGTRLTVL.